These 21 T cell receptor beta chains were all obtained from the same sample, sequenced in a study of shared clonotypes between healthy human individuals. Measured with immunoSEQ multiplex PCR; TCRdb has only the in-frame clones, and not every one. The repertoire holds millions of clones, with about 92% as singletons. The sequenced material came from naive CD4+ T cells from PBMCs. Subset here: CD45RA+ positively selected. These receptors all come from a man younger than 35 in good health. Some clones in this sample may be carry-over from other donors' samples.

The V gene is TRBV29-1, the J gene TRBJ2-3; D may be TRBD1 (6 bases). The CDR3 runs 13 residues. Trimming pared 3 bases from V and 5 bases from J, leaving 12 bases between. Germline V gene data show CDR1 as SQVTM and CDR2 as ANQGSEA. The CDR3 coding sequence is TGCAGCGTTGAGATTGGGGGCGGAGATACGCAGTATTTT. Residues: CSVEIGGGDTQYF.

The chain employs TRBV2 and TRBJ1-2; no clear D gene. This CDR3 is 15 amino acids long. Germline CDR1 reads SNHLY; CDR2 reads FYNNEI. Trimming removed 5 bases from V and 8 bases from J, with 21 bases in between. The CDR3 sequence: CASSLMTGNYEGYTF. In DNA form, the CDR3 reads TGTGCCAGCAGTCTTATGACGGGTAACTATGAAGGCTACACCTTC.

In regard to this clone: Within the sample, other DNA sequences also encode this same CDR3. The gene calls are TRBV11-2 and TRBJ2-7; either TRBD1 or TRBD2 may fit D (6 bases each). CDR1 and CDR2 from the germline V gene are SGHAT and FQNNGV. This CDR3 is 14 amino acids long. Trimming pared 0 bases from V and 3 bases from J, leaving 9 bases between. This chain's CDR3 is CASSLEQGLYEQYF. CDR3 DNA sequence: TGTGCCAGCAGCTTAGAACAGGGACTCTACGAGCAGTACTTC.

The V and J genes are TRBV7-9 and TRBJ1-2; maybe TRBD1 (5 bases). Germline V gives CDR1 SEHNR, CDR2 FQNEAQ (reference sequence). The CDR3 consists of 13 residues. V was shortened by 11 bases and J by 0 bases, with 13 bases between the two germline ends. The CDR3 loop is CAAPGPTNYGYTF. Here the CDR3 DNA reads TGTGCCGCACCGGGACCGACTAACTATGGCTACACCTTC. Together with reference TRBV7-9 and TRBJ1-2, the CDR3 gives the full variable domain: DTGVSQNPRHKITKRGQNVTFRCDPISEHNRLYWYRQTLGQGPEFLTYFQNEAQLEKSRLLSDRFSAERPKGSFSTLEIQRTEQGDSAMYLCAAPGPTNYGYTFGSGTRLTVV.

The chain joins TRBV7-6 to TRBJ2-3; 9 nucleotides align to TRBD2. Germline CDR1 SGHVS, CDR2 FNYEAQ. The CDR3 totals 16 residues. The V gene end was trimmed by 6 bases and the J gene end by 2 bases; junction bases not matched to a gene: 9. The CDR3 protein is CASSDRLAESTDTQYF. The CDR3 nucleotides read TGTGCCAGCAGTGATCGACTAGCGGAGTCCACAGATACGCAGTATTTT.

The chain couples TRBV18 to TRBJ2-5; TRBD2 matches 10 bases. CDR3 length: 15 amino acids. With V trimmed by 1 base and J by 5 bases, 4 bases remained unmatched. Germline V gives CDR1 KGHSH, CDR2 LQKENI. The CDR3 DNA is TGTGCCAGCTCACCACTAGCGGGAGGCGGGGAGACCCAGTACTTC. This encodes CASSPLAGGGETQYF.

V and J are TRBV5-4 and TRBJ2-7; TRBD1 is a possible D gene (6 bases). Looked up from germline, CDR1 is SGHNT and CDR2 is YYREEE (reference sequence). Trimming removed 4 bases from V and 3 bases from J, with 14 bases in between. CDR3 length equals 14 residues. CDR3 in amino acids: CASSPHGQIYEQYF. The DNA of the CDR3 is TGTGCCAGCAGCCCCCACGGACAGATCTACGAGCAGTACTTC. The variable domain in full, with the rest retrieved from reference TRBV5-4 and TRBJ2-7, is ETGVTQSPTHLIKTRGQQVTLRCSSQSGHNTVSWYQQALGQGPQFIFQYYREEENGRGNFPPRFSGLQFPNYSSELNVNALELDDSALYLCASSPHGQIYEQYFGPGTRLTVT.

The DNA of the CDR3 is TGCGCCAGCAGCTTGAAGGTCGGGGAGACCGGGGAGCTGTTTTTT. Its translation: CASSLKVGETGELFF. The J gene is TRBJ2-2, the V gene TRBV5-1; tentatively, D is TRBD2 (5 bases). The germline V gene encodes CDR1 SGHRS and CDR2 YFSETQ. V lost 1 base to trimming and J lost 5 bases, with 12 bases between them. The CDR3 has 15 amino acids.

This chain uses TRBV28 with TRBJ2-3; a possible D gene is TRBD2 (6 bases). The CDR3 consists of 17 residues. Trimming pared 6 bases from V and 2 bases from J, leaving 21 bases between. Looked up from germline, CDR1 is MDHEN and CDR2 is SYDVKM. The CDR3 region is CASSPERASATTDTQYF. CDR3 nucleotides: TGTGCCAGCAGCCCTGAGAGGGCTAGCGCCACCACAGATACGCAGTATTTT.

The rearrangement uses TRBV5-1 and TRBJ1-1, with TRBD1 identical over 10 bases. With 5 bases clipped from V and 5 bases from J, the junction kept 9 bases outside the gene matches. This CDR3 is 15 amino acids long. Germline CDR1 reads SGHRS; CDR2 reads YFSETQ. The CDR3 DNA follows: TGCGCCAGCAGTTTGACAGGGGGCGCGGTGACTGAAGCTTTCTTT. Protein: CASSLTGGAVTEAFF.

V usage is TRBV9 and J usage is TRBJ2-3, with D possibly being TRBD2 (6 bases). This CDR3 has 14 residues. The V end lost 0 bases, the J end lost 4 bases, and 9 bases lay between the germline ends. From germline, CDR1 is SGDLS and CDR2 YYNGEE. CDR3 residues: CASSVAGVSDTQYF. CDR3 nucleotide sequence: TGTGCCAGCAGCGTAGCGGGAGTCTCAGATACGCAGTATTTT.

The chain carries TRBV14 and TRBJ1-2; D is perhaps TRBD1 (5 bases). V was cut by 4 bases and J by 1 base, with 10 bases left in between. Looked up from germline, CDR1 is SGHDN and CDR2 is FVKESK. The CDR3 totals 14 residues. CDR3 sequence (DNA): TGTGCCAGCAGCCGGGGGACGGGTAACTATGGCTACACCTTC. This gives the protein CASSRGTGNYGYTF. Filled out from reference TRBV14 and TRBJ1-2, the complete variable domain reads EAGVTQFPSHSVIEKGQTVTLRCDPISGHDNLYWYRRVMGKEIKFLLHFVKESKQDESGMPNNRFLAERTGGTYSTLKVQPAELEDSGVYFCASSRGTGNYGYTFGSGTRLTVV.

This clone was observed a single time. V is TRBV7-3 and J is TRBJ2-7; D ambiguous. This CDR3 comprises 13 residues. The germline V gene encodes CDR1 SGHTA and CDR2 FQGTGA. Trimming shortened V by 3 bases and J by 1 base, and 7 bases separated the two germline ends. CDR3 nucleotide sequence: TGTGCCAGCAGCTTGCAGACATCCTACGAGCAGTACTTC. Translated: CASSLQTSYEQYF.

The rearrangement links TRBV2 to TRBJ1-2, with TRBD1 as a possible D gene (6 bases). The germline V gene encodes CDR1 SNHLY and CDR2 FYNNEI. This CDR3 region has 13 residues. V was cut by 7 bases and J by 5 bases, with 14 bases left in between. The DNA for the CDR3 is TGTGCCAGCACCACAGGGACACCGTATGGCTACACCTTC. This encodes CASTTGTPYGYTF.

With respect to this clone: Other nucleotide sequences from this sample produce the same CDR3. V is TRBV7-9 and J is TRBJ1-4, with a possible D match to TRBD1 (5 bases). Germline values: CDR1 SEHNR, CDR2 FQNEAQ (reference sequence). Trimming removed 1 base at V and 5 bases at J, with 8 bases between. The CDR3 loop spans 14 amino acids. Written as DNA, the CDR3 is TGTGCCAGCAGCTTAGGACAGCCGAATGAAAAACTGTTTTTT. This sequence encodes CASSLGQPNEKLFF.

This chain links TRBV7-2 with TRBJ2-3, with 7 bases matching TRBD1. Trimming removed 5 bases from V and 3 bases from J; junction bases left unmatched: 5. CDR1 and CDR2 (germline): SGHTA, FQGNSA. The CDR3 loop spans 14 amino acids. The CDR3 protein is CASSETGRTDTQYF. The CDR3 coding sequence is TGTGCCAGCAGCGAGACAGGGCGTACAGATACGCAGTATTTT. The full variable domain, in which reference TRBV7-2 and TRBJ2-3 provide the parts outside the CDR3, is GAGVSQSPSNKVTEKGKDVELRCDPISGHTALYWYRQSLGQGLEFLIYFQGNSAPDKSGLPSDRFSAERTGGSVSTLTIQRTQQEDSAVYLCASSETGRTDTQYFGPGTRLTVL.

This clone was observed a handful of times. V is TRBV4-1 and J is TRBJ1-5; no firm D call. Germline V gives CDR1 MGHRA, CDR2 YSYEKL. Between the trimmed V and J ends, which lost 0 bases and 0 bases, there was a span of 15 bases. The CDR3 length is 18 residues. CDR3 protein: CASSQERVYRDSNQPQHF. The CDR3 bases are TGCGCCAGCAGCCAAGAAAGGGTATACAGAGATAGCAATCAGCCCCAGCATTTT.

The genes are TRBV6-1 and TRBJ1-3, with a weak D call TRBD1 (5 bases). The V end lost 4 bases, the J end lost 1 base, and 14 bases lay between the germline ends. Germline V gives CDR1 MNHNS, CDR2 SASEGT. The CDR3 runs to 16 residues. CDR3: CASSAQTTVSGNTIYF. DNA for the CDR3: TGTGCCAGCAGTGCCCAAACGACAGTTTCTGGAAACACCATATATTTT.

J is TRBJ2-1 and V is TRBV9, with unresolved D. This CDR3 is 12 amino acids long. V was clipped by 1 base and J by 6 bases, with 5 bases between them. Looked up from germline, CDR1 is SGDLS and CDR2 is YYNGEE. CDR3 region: CASSVIGNEQFF. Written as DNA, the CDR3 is TGTGCCAGCAGCGTAATTGGCAATGAGCAGTTCTTC.

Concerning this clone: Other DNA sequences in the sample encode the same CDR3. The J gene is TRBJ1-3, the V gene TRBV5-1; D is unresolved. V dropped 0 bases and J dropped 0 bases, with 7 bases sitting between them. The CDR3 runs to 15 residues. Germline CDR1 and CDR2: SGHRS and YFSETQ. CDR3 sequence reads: CASSLGRISGNTIYF. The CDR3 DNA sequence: TGCGCCAGCAGCTTGGGCCGGATCTCTGGAAACACCATATATTTT.

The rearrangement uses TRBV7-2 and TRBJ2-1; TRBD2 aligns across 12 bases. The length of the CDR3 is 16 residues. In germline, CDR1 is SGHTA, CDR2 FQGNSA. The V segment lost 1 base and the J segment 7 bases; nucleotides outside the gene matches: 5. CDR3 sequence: CASSLVGTSGWNEQFF. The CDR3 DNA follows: TGTGCCAGCAGCTTAGTGGGGACTAGCGGGTGGAATGAGCAGTTCTTC.